This T cell receptor (beta chain) was observed in a study of human versus mouse CDR3 diversity and MHC coevolution (TCRdb year 2017). Regarding the study in general: The immunoSEQ assay was reported to detect one in 200,000 T cells and to minimize multiplex PCR amplification bias. Valid reads per sample ranged from roughly 5.5 x 10^6 to 1.8 x 10^7 across mouse and human samples. Repertoires of human naive CD4 T cells were used as a reference for TCR selection on multiple MHC II alleles and were compared against human-TCR-locus transgenic mice carrying single MHC II. The human cohort comprised three healthy volunteer blood donors, one aged 30 to 40, one aged 40 to 49 and one aged 60 to 70 at collection.

Fluorescence-activated cell sorting was used to pull naive CD4 T cells, meaning cells that were CD45RO-negative and CD62L-positive, out of the PBMCs. Around 50 ml of fresh peripheral blood was collected from each donor, and PBMCs were isolated by Ficoll density centrifugation. Cells were sorted on a FACSAria III instrument, and every sample had a purity above 95%. Comments on this clone: Its antigen target is currently unknown. No per-base quality is available; no much larger clone lies one base away.

General conclusions and limits of the study: iCHAO1 estimates gave humans the largest TCR beta repertoire, 1.5 million to 2 million clonotypes, attributed likely to selection by multiple MHC II molecules. Because human T cells were selected on 6 or 7 MHC II alleles, repertoire diversity in humans and mice was not considered directly comparable. Among all compared groups, most of the three human donors had the lowest clonal inequality scores. On average, humans had more CDR3 deletions and insertions than mice, indicating greater exonuclease and TdT activity.

From a lookup of the germline V gene, CDR1 and CDR2 are SQVTM and ANQGSEA. The CDR3 numbers 15 residues from cysteine through phenylalanine. Left in the record is the CDR3 DNA by itself, 45 bases read in frame from the first base. Germline trimming amounts to 4 bases on V and 1 base on J, with 5 as the count of junction bases outside the gene matches. Genomic DNA was extracted from the sorted cells using the QIAGEN blood and tissue kit and was quantified on a NanoDrop 1000. TCR alpha and beta chains were deep sequenced and quantified on the immunoSEQ platform using multiplex PCR of genomic DNA. The original pipeline was this. Annotation of the TCR sequences relied on IMGT gene and region definitions. As a stand-in for the preselection repertoire, out-of-frame rearrangements were used and set against in-frame clonotypes. Repertoire size was estimated with the iCHAO1 estimator supplied with the immunoSEQ platform. A Gini index based on the Lorenz curve was applied to in-frame amino acid clonotypes to measure clonal inequality. The intersect function of the R package tcR was used to count shared clonotypes, and the Jaccard index was used to score similarity. Frequencies of V, J and V-J usage were subjected to principal component analysis with the R prcomp function, without normalization. The source is immuneACCESS, and TCRdb retained only in-frame sequences with V and J called. Part of the clones is not carried over; for the studies checked, unresolved V genes explain less than half of this, and the remainder is unexplained. V and J calls plus clone size are reproduced from that table; the DNA served to infer D and trimming. This sample holds about 60,000 clones; around 94% were observed only once. In total, the top ten clones hold approximately 17% of the sample.

The sample comprised naive CD4+ T cells from blood. Read against the paper, the sample's cell subset or site label means: CD45RO-negative CD62L-positive naive CD4 T cells. The chain is encoded by TRBV29-1 joined to TRBJ2-3; 10 central bases correspond to TRBD2. The receptor was derived from a person in their 60s in good health. The nucleotide sequence reads TGCAGCGTTGCCCTAGCGGGAGTGCGCACAGATACGCAGTATTTT. Its protein is CSVALAGVRTDTQYF.